Listed here is a single T cell receptor beta chain. TCRdb recomputed calls from the RT-PCR reads with MiXCR, one row per CDR3 protein. This sample yields around 480,000 distinct CDR3 sequences, of which approximately 15% are seen a single time; less than 4% belongs to the top ten. This specimen belongs to a study of response to subunit inactivated influenza vaccine. The CDR3 runs 15 residues. The V gene's germline CDR1 is MDHEN and CDR2 SYDVKM. The V and J ends lost 4 bases and 2 bases, in that order; junction bases with no gene match: 8. The material was CD4+ T cells sorted from PBMCs, obtained less than 30 months after vaccination. This rearrangement joins TRBV28 to TRBJ2-7, with TRBD2 matching 7 bases. The receptor's source is a man aged 45-69 years who received an inactivated influenza vaccine. CDR3 in amino acids: CASSSPKAGTYEQYF. The CDR3 nucleotides read TGTGCCAGCAGTTCCCCTAAAGCGGGAACCTACGAGCAGTACTTC.